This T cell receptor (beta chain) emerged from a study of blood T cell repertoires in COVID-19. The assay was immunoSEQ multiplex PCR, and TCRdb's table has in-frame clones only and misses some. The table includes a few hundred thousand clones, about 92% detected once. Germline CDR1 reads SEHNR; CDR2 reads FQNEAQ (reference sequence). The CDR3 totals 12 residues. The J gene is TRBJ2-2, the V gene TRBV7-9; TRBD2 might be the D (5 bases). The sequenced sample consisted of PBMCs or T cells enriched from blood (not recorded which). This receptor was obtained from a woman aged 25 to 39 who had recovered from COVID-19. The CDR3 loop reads CAWRVLAGELFF. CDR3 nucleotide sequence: TGTGCTTGGCGGGTTCTAGCCGGGGAGCTGTTTTTT.